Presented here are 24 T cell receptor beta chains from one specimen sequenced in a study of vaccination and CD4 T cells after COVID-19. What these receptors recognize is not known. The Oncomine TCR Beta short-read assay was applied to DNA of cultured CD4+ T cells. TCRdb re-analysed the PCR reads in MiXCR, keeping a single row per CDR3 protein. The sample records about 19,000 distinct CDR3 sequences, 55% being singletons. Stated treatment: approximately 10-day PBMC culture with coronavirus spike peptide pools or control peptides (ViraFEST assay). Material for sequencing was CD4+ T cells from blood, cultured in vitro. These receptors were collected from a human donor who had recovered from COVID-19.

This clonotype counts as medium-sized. The CDR3 region is CASSYRGPGQPQHF. The CDR3 DNA follows: TGTGCCAGCAGCTACAGGGGGCCGGGGCAGCCCCAGCATTTT. This chain connects TRBV7-9 to TRBJ1-5, with 9 bases matching TRBD1. The V segment lost 4 bases and the J segment 7 bases; nucleotides outside the gene matches: 5. The germline gives CDR1 SEHNR, CDR2 FQNEAQ (reference sequence). This CDR3 contains 14 residues.

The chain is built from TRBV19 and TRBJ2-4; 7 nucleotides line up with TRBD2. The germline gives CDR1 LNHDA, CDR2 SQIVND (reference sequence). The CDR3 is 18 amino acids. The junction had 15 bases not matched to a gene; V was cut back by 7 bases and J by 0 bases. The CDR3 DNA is TGTGCCAGTACATTACTAGCGACATTTACCCCAGCCAAAAACATTCAGTACTTC. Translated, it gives CASTLLATFTPAKNIQYF.

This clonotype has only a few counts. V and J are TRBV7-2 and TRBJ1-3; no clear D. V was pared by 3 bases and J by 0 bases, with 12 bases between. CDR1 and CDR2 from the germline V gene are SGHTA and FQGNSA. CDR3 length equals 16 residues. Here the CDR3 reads CASSFDPNISGNTIYF. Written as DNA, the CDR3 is TGTGCCAGCAGCTTCGACCCCAATATCTCTGGAAACACCATATATTTT.

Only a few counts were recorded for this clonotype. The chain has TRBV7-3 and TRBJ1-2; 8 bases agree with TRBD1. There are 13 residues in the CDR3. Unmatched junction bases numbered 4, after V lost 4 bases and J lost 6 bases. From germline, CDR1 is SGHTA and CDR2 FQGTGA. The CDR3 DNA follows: TGTGCCAGCAGCTGGCAGGACAGGGATGGCTACACCTTC. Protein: CASSWQDRDGYTF.

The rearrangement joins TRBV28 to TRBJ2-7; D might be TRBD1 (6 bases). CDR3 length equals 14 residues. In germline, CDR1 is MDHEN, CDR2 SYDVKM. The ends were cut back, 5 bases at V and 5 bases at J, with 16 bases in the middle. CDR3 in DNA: TGTGCCAGCAGTCAACAGGGTGGCCGGGACGAGCAGTACTTC. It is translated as CASSQQGGRDEQYF. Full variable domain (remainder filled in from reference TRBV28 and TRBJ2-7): DVKVTQSSRYLVKRTGEKVFLECVQDMDHENMFWYRQDPGLGLRLIYFSYDVKMKEKGDIPEGYSVSREKKERFSLILESASTNQTSMYLCASSQQGGRDEQYFGPGTRLTVT.

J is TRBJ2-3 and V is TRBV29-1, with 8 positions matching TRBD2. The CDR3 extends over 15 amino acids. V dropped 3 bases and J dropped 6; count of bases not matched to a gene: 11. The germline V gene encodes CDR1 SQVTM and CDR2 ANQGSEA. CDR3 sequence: CSVDAGGWVKDTQYF. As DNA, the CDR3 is TGCAGCGTTGACGCGGGGGGCTGGGTAAAGGATACGCAGTATTTT.

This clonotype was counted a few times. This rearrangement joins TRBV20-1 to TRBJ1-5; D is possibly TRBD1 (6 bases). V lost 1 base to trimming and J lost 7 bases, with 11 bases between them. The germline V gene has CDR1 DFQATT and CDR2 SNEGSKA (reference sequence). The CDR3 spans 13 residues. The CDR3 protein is CSARAQGDQPQHF. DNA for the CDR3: TGCAGTGCTAGAGCACAGGGTGACCAGCCCCAGCATTTT.

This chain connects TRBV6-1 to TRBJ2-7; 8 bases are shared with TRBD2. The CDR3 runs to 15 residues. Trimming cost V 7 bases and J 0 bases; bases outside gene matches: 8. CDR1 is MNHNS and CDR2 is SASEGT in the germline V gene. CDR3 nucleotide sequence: TGTGCCAGCACTAGACTAGCGAGAAGCTCCTACGAGCAGTACTTC. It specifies CASTRLARSSYEQYF.

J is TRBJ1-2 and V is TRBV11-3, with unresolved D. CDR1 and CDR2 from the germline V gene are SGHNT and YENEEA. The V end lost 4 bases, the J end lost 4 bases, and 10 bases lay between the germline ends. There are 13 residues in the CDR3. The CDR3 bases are TGTGCCAGCAGCTCGGGCCCTTCCTATGGCTACACCTTC. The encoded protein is CASSSGPSYGYTF.

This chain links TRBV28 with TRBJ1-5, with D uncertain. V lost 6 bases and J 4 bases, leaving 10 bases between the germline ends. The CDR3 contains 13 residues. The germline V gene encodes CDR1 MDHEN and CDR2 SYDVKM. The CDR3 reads CASSRRRNQPQHF. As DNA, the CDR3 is TGTGCCAGCAGCCGGAGAAGGAATCAGCCCCAGCATTTT.

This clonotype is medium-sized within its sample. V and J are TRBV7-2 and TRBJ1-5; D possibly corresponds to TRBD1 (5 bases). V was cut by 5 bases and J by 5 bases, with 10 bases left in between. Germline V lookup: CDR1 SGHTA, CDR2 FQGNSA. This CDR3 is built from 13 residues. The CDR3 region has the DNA TGTGCCAGCAGCCTCAAAGGGGATCAGCCCCAGCATTTT. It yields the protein CASSLKGDQPQHF. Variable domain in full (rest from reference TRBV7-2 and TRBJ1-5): GAGVSQSPSNKVTEKGKDVELRCDPISGHTALYWYRQSLGQGLEFLIYFQGNSAPDKSGLPSDRFSAERTGGSVSTLTIQRTQQEDSAVYLCASSLKGDQPQHFGDGTRLSIL.

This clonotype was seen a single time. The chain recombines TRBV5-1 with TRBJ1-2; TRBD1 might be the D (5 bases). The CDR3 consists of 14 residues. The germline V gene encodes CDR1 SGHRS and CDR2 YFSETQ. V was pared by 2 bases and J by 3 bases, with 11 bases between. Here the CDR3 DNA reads TGCGCCAGCAGCTTAGGGGACGGGGACTATGGCTACACCTTC. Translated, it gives CASSLGDGDYGYTF.

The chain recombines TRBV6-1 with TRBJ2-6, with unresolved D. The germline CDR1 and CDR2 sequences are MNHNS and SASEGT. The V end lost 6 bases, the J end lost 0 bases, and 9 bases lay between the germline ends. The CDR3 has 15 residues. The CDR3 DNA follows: TGTGCCAGCAGCTCCGACAACTCTGGGGCCAACGTCCTGACTTTC. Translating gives CASSSDNSGANVLTF.

CDR3 sequence (DNA): TGCAGTGCTAGTTTCGAGGGGACAGGGGGCGGTTACGAGCAGTACTTC. It codes for CSASFEGTGGGYEQYF. J is TRBJ2-7 and V is TRBV20-1; the match to TRBD1 covers 12 bases. V was clipped by 3 bases and J by 4 bases; unmatched bases: 10. This CDR3 comprises 16 residues. Germline V gene data show CDR1 as DFQATT and CDR2 as SNEGSKA (reference sequence).

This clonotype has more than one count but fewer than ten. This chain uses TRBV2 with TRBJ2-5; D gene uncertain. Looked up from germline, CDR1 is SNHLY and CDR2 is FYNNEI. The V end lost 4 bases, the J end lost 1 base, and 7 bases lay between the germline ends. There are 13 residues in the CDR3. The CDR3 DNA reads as TGTGCCAGCAGTGCGCGCGGCCAAGAGACCCAGTACTTC. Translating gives CASSARGQETQYF.

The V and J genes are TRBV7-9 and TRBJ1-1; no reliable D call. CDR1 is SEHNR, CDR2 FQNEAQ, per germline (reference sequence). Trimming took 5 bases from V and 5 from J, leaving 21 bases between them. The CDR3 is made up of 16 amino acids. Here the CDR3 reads CASSPGGRRRGTEAFF. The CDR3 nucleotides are TGTGCCAGCAGCCCCGGTGGGAGACGGCGGGGTACTGAAGCTTTCTTT. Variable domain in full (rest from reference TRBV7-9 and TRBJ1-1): DTGVSQNPRHKITKRGQNVTFRCDPISEHNRLYWYRQTLGQGPEFLTYFQNEAQLEKSRLLSDRFSAERPKGSFSTLEIQRTEQGDSAMYLCASSPGGRRRGTEAFFGQGTRLTVV.

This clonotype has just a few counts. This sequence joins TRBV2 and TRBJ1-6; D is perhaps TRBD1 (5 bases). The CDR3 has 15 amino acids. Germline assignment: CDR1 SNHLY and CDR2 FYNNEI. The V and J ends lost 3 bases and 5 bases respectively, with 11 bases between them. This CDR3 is CASSDETAHNSPLHF. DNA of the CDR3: TGTGCCAGCAGTGACGAGACAGCACATAATTCACCCCTCCACTTT.

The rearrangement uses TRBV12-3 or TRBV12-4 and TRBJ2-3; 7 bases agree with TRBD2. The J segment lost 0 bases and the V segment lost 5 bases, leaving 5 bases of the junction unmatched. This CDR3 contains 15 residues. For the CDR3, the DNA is TGTGCCAGCAGTCCCCTAGCGGAGAGCACAGATACGCAGTATTTT. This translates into CASSPLAESTDTQYF.

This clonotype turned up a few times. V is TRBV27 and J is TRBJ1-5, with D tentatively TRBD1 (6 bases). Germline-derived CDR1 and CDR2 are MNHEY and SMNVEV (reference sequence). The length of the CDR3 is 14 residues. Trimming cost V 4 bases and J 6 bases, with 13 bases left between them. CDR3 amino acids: CASSWRGVTQPQHF. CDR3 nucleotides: TGTGCCAGCAGTTGGAGGGGGGTTACTCAGCCCCAGCATTTT.

The DNA for the CDR3 is TGTGCCAGCAGTCCATGGGGACAGGGGCCCAACACCGGGGAGCTGTTTTTT. Translation gives CASSPWGQGPNTGELFF. The chain has TRBV6-4 and TRBJ2-2, with 10 bases that match TRBD1. The J segment lost 2 bases and the V segment lost 5 bases, leaving 8 bases of the junction unmatched. The CDR3 spans 17 residues. Per germline, CDR1 MRHNA and CDR2 SNTAGT.

The CDR3 sequence: CASSLGTSTYNEQFF. For the CDR3, the DNA is TGTGCCAGCAGCTTAGGCACTAGCACCTACAATGAGCAGTTCTTC. This chain connects TRBV7-2 to TRBJ2-1, with D tentatively TRBD2 (6 bases). Germline V gene data show CDR1 as SGHTA and CDR2 as FQGNSA. The CDR3 has 15 residues. Between the trimmed V and J ends, which lost 1 base and 2 bases, there was a span of 9 bases.

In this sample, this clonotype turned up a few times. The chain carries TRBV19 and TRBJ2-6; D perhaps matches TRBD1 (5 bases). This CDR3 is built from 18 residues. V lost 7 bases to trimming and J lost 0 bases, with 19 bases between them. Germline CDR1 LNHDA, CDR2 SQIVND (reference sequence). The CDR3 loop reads CASTPFRQLNSGANVLTF. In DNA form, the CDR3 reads TGTGCCAGTACCCCCTTTAGACAGCTAAACTCTGGGGCCAACGTCCTGACTTTC.

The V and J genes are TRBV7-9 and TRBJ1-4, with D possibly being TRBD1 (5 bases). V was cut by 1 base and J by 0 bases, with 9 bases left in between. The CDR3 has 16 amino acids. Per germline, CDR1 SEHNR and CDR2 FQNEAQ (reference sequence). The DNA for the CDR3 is TGTGCCAGCAGCTTAGGGGGAGGGGCAACTAATGAAAAACTGTTTTTT. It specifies CASSLGGGATNEKLFF. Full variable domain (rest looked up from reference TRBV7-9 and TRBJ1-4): DTGVSQNPRHKITKRGQNVTFRCDPISEHNRLYWYRQTLGQGPEFLTYFQNEAQLEKSRLLSDRFSAERPKGSFSTLEIQRTEQGDSAMYLCASSLGGGATNEKLFFGSGTQLSVL.

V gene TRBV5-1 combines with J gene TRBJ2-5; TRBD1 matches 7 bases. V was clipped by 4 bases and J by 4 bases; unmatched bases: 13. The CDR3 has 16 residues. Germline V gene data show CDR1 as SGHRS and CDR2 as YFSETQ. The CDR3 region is CASSMDRLGEGETQYF. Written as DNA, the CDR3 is TGCGCCAGCAGCATGGACAGGCTTGGGGAAGGAGAGACCCAGTACTTC.